This record looks at one T cell receptor beta chain sequence and its context. No antigen is known for it. This specimen belongs to a study of beta chain features in type 1 diabetes. Study at large: Sorted cells examined across all samples numbered 85 million to 130 million.

Study-level findings and limits: It was among patients, rather than healthy donors, that naive, central memory and Treg TCRB repertoires appeared more similar. Fewer insertions but more deletions were seen at VDJ junctions in type 1 diabetes patients. For Type 1 diabetes patients, all four CD4+ subsets carried TCRB CDR3s that were moderately but significantly shorter. A possible short-template PCR bias applies equally to patients and controls.

This CDR3 comprises 11 residues. V was trimmed by 6 bases and J by 5 bases, leaving 6 bases between them. The V gene's germline CDR1 is MNHNY and CDR2 SVGAGI (reference sequence). Investigators reverse transcribed all isolated RNA, so they sequenced expressed TCRB transcripts. Assay: immunoSEQ multiplex PCR; the TCRdb copy retains only in-frame clones and omits some. The sample consists of 200,000 to 300,000 clones, about 11% of them appearing once. This chain connects TRBV6-6 to TRBJ2-3, with D possibly being TRBD2 (6 bases). Sequences were obtained from naive CD4+ T cells from blood. The TCR was taken from a man aged 30 to 39 with type 1 diabetes. Written as DNA, the CDR3 is TGTGCCAGCAGGGGGGGAGATACGCAGTATTTT. Encoded protein: CASRGGDTQYF.